A selection of T cell receptor beta chains follows, all from one sample in a study of blood T cell repertoires in COVID-19. The assay was immunoSEQ multiplex PCR, and TCRdb's table has in-frame clones only and misses some. Of roughly 190,000 clones listed, approximately 86% are singletons. Sequenced input: PBMCs or T cells enriched from blood (not recorded which). These receptors were collected from a middle-aged woman in a cohort exposed to, infected with or recovered from COVID-19 (not recorded which). CDR3s include the opening cysteine and the closing phenylalanine or tryptophan. The D gene is left open where the match is weak. Part of the rows lack a size; the others show once, few, many or a class for expanded clones.

CDR3nt | CDR3aa | len | j_gene | d_gene | abundance | v_gene
TGCGCCAGCAGCCAACTCATTGGACAGGGGGGAAACGAGCAGTACTTC | CASSQLIGQGGNEQYF | 16 | TRBJ2-7 | TRBD1 | NA | TRBV4-1
TGTGCCACCAGTGATTTGCAAAACTATAATTCACCCCTCCACTTT | CATSDLQNYNSPLHF | 15 | TRBJ1-6 | NA | NA | TRBV24-1
TGTGCCTGGGGGACAGGGGGGTCCTACGAGCAGTACTTC | CAWGTGGSYEQYF | 13 | TRBJ2-7 | TRBD1 | NA | TRBV30
TGTGCCAGCAGCGTCACAGGCACCTCCTCTGGAAACACCATATATTTT | CASSVTGTSSGNTIYF | 16 | TRBJ1-3 | NA | NA | TRBV9
TGTGCCAGCAGGAGTCTTAGTTTCCCCTACGAGCAGTACTTC | CASRSLSFPYEQYF | 14 | TRBJ2-7 | NA | NA | TRBV6-5
TGTGCCAGCATGACAGTTTACACCTACGAGCAGTACTTC | CASMTVYTYEQYF | 13 | TRBJ2-7 | NA | NA | TRBV21-1
TGTGCCAGCAGCCGGGGGGCAGGGAGCACAGATACGCAGTATTTT | CASSRGAGSTDTQYF | 15 | TRBJ2-3 | NA | NA | TRBV7-6
TGCGCCAGCAGTGAAGGACTAGCGGGGTCCCCGCAGTTCTTC | CASSEGLAGSPQFF | 14 | TRBJ2-1 | TRBD2 | NA | TRBV10-1
TGTGCCAGCACCGGGGTAATGAACACTGAAGCTTTCTTT | CASTGVMNTEAFF | 13 | TRBJ1-1 | NA | once | TRBV3-1/TRBV3-2
TGTGCCAGCAACATGGACAGGGACACTGAAGCTTTCTTT | CASNMDRDTEAFF | 13 | TRBJ1-1 | TRBD1 | NA | TRBV28
TGCGCCAGCAGCCAAGAGAGTGGTTATGGCTACACCTTC | CASSQESGYGYTF | 13 | TRBJ1-2 | NA | once | TRBV4-1
TGTGCCAGCAGCTCGGCGAGCGATGAGCAGTTCTTC | CASSSASDEQFF | 12 | TRBJ2-1 | NA | NA | TRBV11-2
TGCGCCAGCACCCTGGGACTATTTGCCGGGGAGCTGTTTTTT | CASTLGLFAGELFF | 14 | TRBJ2-2 | TRBD2 | NA | TRBV10-2
TGTGCCAGCAGCCTCGGGGGGACAGGGAAATCGAATGAGCAGTTCTTC | CASSLGGTGKSNEQFF | 16 | TRBJ2-1 | TRBD1 | NA | TRBV7-2
TGTGCCAGCAGCTTAGTTTCGGCAGGGAACACTGAAGCTTTCTTT | CASSLVSAGNTEAFF | 15 | TRBJ1-1 | NA | NA | TRBV7-9
TGTGCCAGCAGCTCCCAGGGGGACTATGGCTACACCTTC | CASSSQGDYGYTF | 13 | TRBJ1-2 | TRBD1 | NA | TRBV7-9
TGTGCCAGCAGTGCCGGGACAGAAGATGGTCAGCCCCAGCATTTT | CASSAGTEDGQPQHF | 15 | TRBJ1-5 | TRBD1 | NA | TRBV25-1
TGTGCCAGCAGAAAACCCGGGACAGTCTACAATGAGCAGTTCTTC | CASRKPGTVYNEQFF | 15 | TRBJ2-1 | TRBD1 | NA | TRBV7-9
TGTGCCAGCAGCGAAGGGACAGGGTTTAGGCCTGAGATGAACACTGAAGCTTTCTTT | CASSEGTGFRPEMNTEAFF | 19 | TRBJ1-1 | TRBD1 | NA | TRBV9
TGTGCCAGCAGGACGATTGGACTTGGGGATTCACCCCTCCACTTT | CASRTIGLGDSPLHF | 15 | TRBJ1-6 | NA | NA | TRBV6-5
TGTGCCAGCAGCCAGGGGTGGATGAACACTGAAGCTTTCTTT | CASSQGWMNTEAFF | 14 | TRBJ1-1 | NA | NA | TRBV5-6
TGCAGCGTTGTTCTAGCGGGACCCTACAATGAGCAGTTCTTC | CSVVLAGPYNEQFF | 14 | TRBJ2-1 | TRBD2 | NA | TRBV29-1
TGTGCCAGCAGCGACCGGGGGAATAGCAATCAGCCCCAGCATTTT | CASSDRGNSNQPQHF | 15 | TRBJ1-5 | NA | NA | TRBV4-2
TGTGCCATCAGTCTTGACAGGGCCCACACTGAAGCTTTCTTT | CAISLDRAHTEAFF | 14 | TRBJ1-1 | TRBD1 | once | TRBV10-3
TGTGCCAGCAGCACACAGGGATCTGGGGCCAACGTCCTGACTTTC | CASSTQGSGANVLTF | 15 | TRBJ2-6 | NA | NA | TRBV7-9
TGTGCCAGCAGCCATCCCTGGACAGGGAGGTGGATGGAGGGCGAAAAACTGTTTTTT | CASSHPWTGRWMEGEKLFF | 19 | TRBJ1-4 | TRBD1 | NA | TRBV14
TGTGCCAGCAGGAACAGGGAGAACACTGAAGCTTTCTTT | CASRNRENTEAFF | 13 | TRBJ1-1 | NA | few | TRBV12-3/TRBV12-4
TGTGCCAGCAGTGAAAGTATTTCCGGACAGGGTAGAAGGGGCGAGCAGTACTTC | CASSESISGQGRRGEQYF | 18 | TRBJ2-7 | TRBD1 | few | TRBV6-1
TGTGCCAGCAGGAGGACACCCCCGATGGGCAATCAGCCCCAGCATTTT | CASRRTPPMGNQPQHF | 16 | TRBJ1-5 | NA | NA | TRBV9
TGCAGCGCTAACCCGGGGGTGCCCACTGAAGCTTTCTTT | CSANPGVPTEAFF | 13 | TRBJ1-1 | NA | NA | TRBV29-1
TGTGCCAGCAGCTTCCGGGATTTGCATTCACCCCTCCACTTT | CASSFRDLHSPLHF | 14 | TRBJ1-6 | NA | NA | TRBV11-1
TGTGCCAGCAGCTTAGTGGCCGTCTCTGGAAACACCATATATTTT | CASSLVAVSGNTIYF | 15 | TRBJ1-3 | NA | NA | TRBV7-9
TGTGCCAGCAGCTTAGATCCGTCCTACAATGAGCAGTTCTTC | CASSLDPSYNEQFF | 14 | TRBJ2-1 | NA | NA | TRBV11-2
TGTGCCAGCAGTGAAATTGGGGGGACAGGGATTGGTTATGGCTACACCTTC | CASSEIGGTGIGYGYTF | 17 | TRBJ1-2 | TRBD1 | few | TRBV6-1
TGTGCCAGCAGCCCCCGCGCGGGGGCCAGGGAGCTGTTTTTT | CASSPRAGARELFF | 14 | TRBJ2-2 | NA | NA | TRBV9
TGTGCCAGTTTATTAGAGGCGGGGGCGAATCAGCCCCAGCATTTT | CASLLEAGANQPQHF | 15 | TRBJ1-5 | NA | few | TRBV7-2
TGTGCCAGCAGCGTAGGGCTAGCGGGAGGAGAGACCCAGTACTTC | CASSVGLAGGETQYF | 15 | TRBJ2-5 | TRBD2 | NA | TRBV9
TGCGCCAGCAGCACCGGGACAGGGGCGAATTCACCCCTCCACTTT | CASSTGTGANSPLHF | 15 | TRBJ1-6 | TRBD1 | NA | TRBV5-1
TGTGCCAGCAGTTTCTCAAGGGGTGGAAACACCATATATTTT | CASSFSRGGNTIYF | 14 | TRBJ1-3 | NA | NA | TRBV6-5
TGTGCCTGGGCCCGAGAATATAATTCACCCCTCCACTTT | CAWAREYNSPLHF | 13 | TRBJ1-6 | NA | few | TRBV30
TGCGCCAGCAGCCAAAATTACGGGGGGCGCCTCTCTGGGGCCAACGTCCTGACTTTC | CASSQNYGGRLSGANVLTF | 19 | TRBJ2-6 | NA | NA | TRBV4-1
TGTGCCAGCAGCTCGCGACTAGCGGGAGGTGGAGAGACCCAGTACTTC | CASSSRLAGGGETQYF | 16 | TRBJ2-5 | TRBD2 | NA | TRBV5-4
TGTGCCAGCTCTAATCCGGGATTGGGAACTGAAGCTTTCTTT | CASSNPGLGTEAFF | 14 | TRBJ1-1 | NA | few | TRBV18
TGTGCCAGCAGCCCCGCAGTGAACACTGAAGCTTTCTTT | CASSPAVNTEAFF | 13 | TRBJ1-1 | NA | NA | TRBV9
TGTGCCAGCAGCGCCTTCTTGTCGTTTAGCTCTGGAAACACCATATATTTT | CASSAFLSFSSGNTIYF | 17 | TRBJ1-3 | NA | NA | TRBV9
TGTGCCAGCAGCCAAGAATACTTGGCAGACTTTGATCAGCCCCAGCATTTT | CASSQEYLADFDQPQHF | 17 | TRBJ1-5 | NA | NA | TRBV3-1/TRBV3-2
TGTGCCAGCAGCCGACAGCTTAACACTGAAGCTTTCTTT | CASSRQLNTEAFF | 13 | TRBJ1-1 | NA | once | TRBV2
TGTGCCAGCAGTGTAGGACAGGGTGTTTCACATGAGCAGTTCTTC | CASSVGQGVSHEQFF | 15 | TRBJ2-1 | TRBD1 | NA | TRBV2
TGCGCCAGCAGCCCCCGTGTCGGGTCCTACGAGCAGTACTTC | CASSPRVGSYEQYF | 14 | TRBJ2-7 | NA | once | TRBV5-1
TGTGCCAGCAGTTACGGACAGGGGAAAAATTATGGCTACACCTTC | CASSYGQGKNYGYTF | 15 | TRBJ1-2 | TRBD1 | NA | TRBV6-2/TRBV6-3
TGTGCCAGCAGCGTAGAGGCGGGACTCTCCTACAATGAGCAGTTCTTC | CASSVEAGLSYNEQFF | 16 | TRBJ2-1 | NA | NA | TRBV9
TGTGCCAGCAGTTTTCCCGGCCAGGGGCCTATAAGGGAGACTGAAGCTTTCTTT | CASSFPGQGPIRETEAFF | 18 | TRBJ1-1 | NA | NA | TRBV28
TGTGCCAGCAGACAGGATGAAAAACTGTTTTTT | CASRQDEKLFF | 11 | TRBJ1-4 | NA | NA | TRBV5-5
TGTGCCAGCAGCTTAGTTCTAGCGGGAGATACCGGGGAGCTGTTTTTT | CASSLVLAGDTGELFF | 16 | TRBJ2-2 | TRBD2 | NA | TRBV7-7
TGCGCCAGCAGTGATGAGGCCCAATGGGAGCAGTTCTTC | CASSDEAQWEQFF | 13 | TRBJ2-1 | NA | NA | TRBV10-1
TGTGCCAGCAGTTCCCTGGGGCAGTCCCCGTCAGATGAGCAGTTCTTC | CASSSLGQSPSDEQFF | 16 | TRBJ2-1 | NA | NA | TRBV6-2/TRBV6-3
TGTGCCAGCAGCAGGAGGACGGACACTGAAGCTTTCTTT | CASSRRTDTEAFF | 13 | TRBJ1-1 | NA | once | TRBV7-2
TGTGCCAGCAGTTCGACCTGGACAGGGAGTGGAAACACCATATATTTT | CASSSTWTGSGNTIYF | 16 | TRBJ1-3 | TRBD1 | NA | TRBV6-5